Each of the 21 T cell receptor beta chains below was sequenced from the same sample in a study of blood T cell repertoires in COVID-19. Repertoires were generated with immunoSEQ multiplex PCR, while TCRdb's copy carries only in-frame clones and drops some. This table has about 200,000 clones, about nine tenths appearing once. Sequenced: peripheral blood. Receptors originate from a woman between 45 and 65 years old with acute or convalescent COVID-19.

The chain is built from TRBV25-1 and TRBJ2-7; 7 nucleotides align to TRBD1. This CDR3 has 14 amino acids. CDR1 MGHDK and CDR2 SYGVNS come from the germline V gene. With V trimmed by 4 bases and J by 2 bases, 5 bases remained unmatched. The CDR3 DNA reads TGTGCCAGCAGTGCCCACAGGGGTACCTACGAGCAGTACTTC. It codes for CASSAHRGTYEQYF.

This chain uses TRBV14 with TRBJ1-2, with D perhaps TRBD1 (5 bases). The CDR3 has 18 residues. Per the germline V gene, CDR1 is SGHDN and CDR2 is FVKESK. Trimming shortened V by 4 bases and J by 2 bases, and 23 bases separated the two germline ends. The CDR3 DNA is TGTGCCAGCAGCCCCGCAGGGTCTAATTCCTTTTTCAACTATGGCTACACCTTC. Its protein is CASSPAGSNSFFNYGYTF.

The chain is built from TRBV5-1 and TRBJ2-1, with a tentative D call TRBD2 (6 bases). This CDR3 spans 14 amino acids. Looked up from germline, CDR1 is SGHRS and CDR2 is YFSETQ. V was trimmed by 7 bases and J by 3 bases, leaving 14 bases between them. The DNA for the CDR3 is TGCGCCAGCGGACCCGCCGGGGGCTACAATGAGCAGTTCTTC. Amino acids: CASGPAGGYNEQFF.

The chain couples TRBV2 to TRBJ2-7, with 9 bases fitting TRBD2. In germline, CDR1 is SNHLY, CDR2 FYNNEI. The CDR3 sequence is 15 residues long. Trimming cost V 4 bases and J 5 bases; bases outside gene matches: 9. CDR3 loop: CASSVSRGGAHEQYF. The CDR3 nucleotides are TGTGCCAGCAGTGTATCTCGCGGGGGGGCCCACGAGCAGTACTTC.

This clone was observed once. V is TRBV7-9 and J is TRBJ1-4, with D unclear. Trimming cost V 0 bases and J 4 bases, with 9 bases left between them. The CDR3 extends over 15 amino acids. Germline V gene lookup returns CDR1 SEHNR and CDR2 FQNEAQ (reference sequence). CDR3: CASSLAQTNNEKLFF. CDR3 sequence (DNA): TGTGCCAGCAGCTTAGCTCAGACTAATAATGAAAAACTGTTTTTT.

This chain links TRBV5-1 with TRBJ2-3; D ambiguous. This CDR3 region has 14 residues. Trimming cost V 4 bases and J 2 bases, with 11 bases left between them. Germline V gives CDR1 SGHRS, CDR2 YFSETQ. This chain's CDR3 is CASSPQEPTDTQYF. The CDR3 nucleotides read TGCGCCAGCAGCCCGCAGGAACCCACAGATACGCAGTATTTT.

This chain joins TRBV2 and TRBJ2-2, with 11 bases identical to TRBD2. The germline gives CDR1 SNHLY, CDR2 FYNNEI. This CDR3 has 16 amino acids. The J segment lost 5 bases and the V segment lost 6 bases, leaving 8 bases of the junction unmatched. CDR3 region: CASRGTSGPGTGELFF. The CDR3 DNA is TGTGCCAGCAGGGGGACTAGCGGTCCAGGGACCGGGGAGCTGTTTTTT.

The V gene is TRBV11-2, the J gene TRBJ2-2; D is ambiguous. CDR1 SGHAT and CDR2 FQNNGV come from the germline V gene. With 1 base removed from V and 8 bases from J, the gap between germline ends came to 14 bases. The CDR3 has 15 amino acids. The CDR3 coding sequence is TGTGCCAGCAGCTTAGTCGGAGCTTACTGGGGGGAGCTGTTTTTT. Residues: CASSLVGAYWGELFF.

The chain couples TRBV3-1 (or the pseudogene TRBV3-2) to TRBJ2-3, with D tentatively TRBD2 (7 bases). The germline V gene encodes CDR1 LGHDT and CDR2 YNNKEL (reference sequence). There are 16 residues in the CDR3. Trimming removed 4 bases at V and 3 bases at J, with 17 bases between. CDR3 amino acids: CASSPDSAGATDTQYF. The CDR3 nucleotides are TGTGCCAGCAGCCCGGACTCGGCGGGGGCGACAGATACGCAGTATTTT.

The V and J genes are TRBV21-1 and TRBJ1-5. TRBV21-1 is a pseudogene. This CDR3 contains 15 residues. The CDR3 DNA reads as TGTGCCAGCAGCAAAGTCGGCGGTCGGAATCAGCCCCAGCATTTT. Translating it yields CASSKVGGRNQPQHF.

The chain links TRBV27 to TRBJ1-6; D is uncertain. The CDR3 covers 16 residues. Germline CDR1 reads MNHEY; CDR2 reads SMNVEV (reference sequence). V was shortened by 3 bases and J by 0 bases, with 9 bases between the two germline ends. Here the CDR3 reads CASSFGRSSYNSPLHF. Here the CDR3 DNA reads TGTGCCAGCAGTTTTGGAAGGAGCTCCTATAATTCACCCCTCCACTTT.

The chain carries TRBV9 and TRBJ2-3; weak D call: TRBD1 (5 bases). Germline CDR1 reads SGDLS; CDR2 reads YYNGEE. V dropped 0 bases and J dropped 6 bases, with 11 bases sitting between them. CDR3 length equals 14 residues. In nucleotides, the CDR3 is TGTGCCAGCAGCGTAGTCCTTGGGGCGGATACGCAGTATTTT. As protein: CASSVVLGADTQYF.

The chain uses TRBV18 and TRBJ1-1; D is ambiguous. The V gene lost 4 bases and the J gene lost 1 base, with 13 bases spanning the gap. The CDR3 extends over 15 amino acids. Germline CDR1 KGHSH, CDR2 LQKENI. CDR3: CASSLDGVTNTEAFF. CDR3 sequence (DNA): TGTGCCAGCTCACTAGACGGGGTAACGAACACTGAAGCTTTCTTT.

Turning to this clone: Additional DNA sequences in this sample encode the identical CDR3. The CDR3 region is CASSYHRTGGDEKLFF. In DNA form, the CDR3 reads TGTGCCAGCAGTTATCACCGGACGGGGGGCGATGAAAAACTGTTTTTT. This chain connects TRBV6-6 to TRBJ1-4, with D possibly matching TRBD1 (6 bases). Germline assignment: CDR1 MNHNY and CDR2 SVGAGI (reference sequence). V lost 3 bases, J lost 6 bases, and 17 bases lay in between. The CDR3 sequence is 16 residues long.

The rearrangement links TRBV4-3 to TRBJ1-2, with TRBD1 matching 7 bases. Germline CDR1 and CDR2: LGHNA and YSLEER. The CDR3 is 15 amino acids. Trimming removed 1 base from V and 4 bases from J; junction bases left unmatched: 6. CDR3 coding DNA: TGCGCCAGCAGCCAAGTCGGGACAGACCTCTATGGCTACACCTTC. It is translated as CASSQVGTDLYGYTF.

This clone was seen only a few times. The V and J genes are TRBV5-1 and TRBJ2-2, with 8 bases identical to TRBD1. The germline V gene encodes CDR1 SGHRS and CDR2 YFSETQ. The junction had 11 bases not matched to a gene; V was cut back by 4 bases and J by 6 bases. The CDR3 is 16 residues long. In DNA, the CDR3 is TGCGCCAGCAGCACACCGGGACAGGTGGGGGCCGGGGAGCTGTTTTTT. Its translation: CASSTPGQVGAGELFF.

CDR3 sequence (DNA): TGCGCCAGCAGCTTTCTACAGGCCCGCGGCCGTTACAATGAGCAGTTCTTC. As protein: CASSFLQARGRYNEQFF. The rearrangement joins TRBV5-1 to TRBJ2-1, with D possibly being TRBD1 (5 bases). CDR3 size: 17 residues. The V gene's germline CDR1 is SGHRS and CDR2 YFSETQ. Trimming pared 2 bases from V and 4 bases from J, leaving 19 bases between.

V gene TRBV30 combines with J gene TRBJ2-7; TRBD2 matches at 9 bases. CDR1 GTSNPN and CDR2 SVGIG come from the germline V gene (reference sequence). The CDR3 length is 13 residues. V trimming: 5 bases; J trimming: 2 bases; junction bases outside the gene matches: 4. In DNA form, the CDR3 reads TGTGCCTGGGCGGGAGGGGCCGCCTACGAGCAGTACTTC. The encoded protein is CAWAGGAAYEQYF.

Here the CDR3 DNA reads TGTGCCAGCTCACCACTAATACACAGGGAGAACACTGAAGCTTTCTTT. This gives the protein CASSPLIHRENTEAFF. The chain uses TRBV18 and TRBJ1-1, with D possibly being TRBD1 (6 bases). In germline, CDR1 is KGHSH, CDR2 LQKENI. V lost 1 base and J 1 base, leaving 13 bases between the germline ends. The CDR3 covers 16 residues.

This sequence joins TRBV11-2 and TRBJ2-7; no definite D call. The CDR3 contains 15 residues. Germline V CDR1 and CDR2: SGHAT, FQNNGV. V was clipped by 2 bases and J by 2 bases, with 13 bases between them. DNA of the CDR3: TGTGCCAGCAGCTTACACCAGATCGAGGCCTACGAGCAGTACTTC. Protein: CASSLHQIEAYEQYF.

The chain joins TRBV18 to TRBJ1-3; D perhaps matches TRBD1 (5 bases). Deletions cut 5 bases from V and 0 bases from J, with 11 bases between. Germline V gene lookup returns CDR1 KGHSH and CDR2 LQKENI. The CDR3 is 15 amino acids. CDR3 coding DNA: TGTGCCAGCTCAGCGGACATTTCCTCTGGAAACACCATATATTTT. Translation gives CASSADISSGNTIYF.